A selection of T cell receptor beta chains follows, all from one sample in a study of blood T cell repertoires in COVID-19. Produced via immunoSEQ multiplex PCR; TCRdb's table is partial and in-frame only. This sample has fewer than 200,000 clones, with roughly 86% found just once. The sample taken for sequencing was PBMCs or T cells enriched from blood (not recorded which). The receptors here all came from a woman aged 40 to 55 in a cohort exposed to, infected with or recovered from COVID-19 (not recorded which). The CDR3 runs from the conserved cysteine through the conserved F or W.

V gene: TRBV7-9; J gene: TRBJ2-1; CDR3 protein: CASSTTSGDYNEQFF
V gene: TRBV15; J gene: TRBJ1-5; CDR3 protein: CATSRDVGRVSNQPQHF
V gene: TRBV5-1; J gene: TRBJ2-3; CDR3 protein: CASSITGGRDTDTQYF
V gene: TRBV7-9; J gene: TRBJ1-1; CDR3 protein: CASSLAQGTEAFF
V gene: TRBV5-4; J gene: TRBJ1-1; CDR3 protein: CASGWTGGSFTEAFF
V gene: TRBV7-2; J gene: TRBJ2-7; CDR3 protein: CASSWDRENEQYF
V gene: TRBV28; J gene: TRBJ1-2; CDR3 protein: CASSRTGGRGNYGYTF
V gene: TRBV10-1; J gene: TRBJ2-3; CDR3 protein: CASSERVIDTQYF
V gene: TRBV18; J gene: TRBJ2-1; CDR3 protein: CASSPPRREGYNEQFF
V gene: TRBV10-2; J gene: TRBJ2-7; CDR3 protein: CARLPVHVHEQYF
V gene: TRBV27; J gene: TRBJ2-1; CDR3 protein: CASSPFSPGEQFF
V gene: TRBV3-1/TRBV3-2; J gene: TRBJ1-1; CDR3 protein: CASRTRGNTEAFF
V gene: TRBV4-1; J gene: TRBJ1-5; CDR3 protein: CASSQDKNREFQPQHF
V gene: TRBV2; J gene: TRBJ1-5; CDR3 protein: CASSEGRRNQPQHF
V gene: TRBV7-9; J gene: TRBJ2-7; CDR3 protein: CASSPHIDRNTYEQYF
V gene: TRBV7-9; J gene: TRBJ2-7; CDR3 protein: CASSLVGTSYEQYF
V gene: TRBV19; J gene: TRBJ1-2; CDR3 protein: CASSASGTPYGYTF
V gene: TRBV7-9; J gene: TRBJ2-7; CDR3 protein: CASRSAYEQYF
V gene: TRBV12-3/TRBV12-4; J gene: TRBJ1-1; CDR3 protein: CASSYDRNTEAFF
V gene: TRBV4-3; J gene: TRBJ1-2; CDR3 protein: CASSQELPGGANYGYTF
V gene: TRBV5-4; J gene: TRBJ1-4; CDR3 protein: CASSPDREKLFF
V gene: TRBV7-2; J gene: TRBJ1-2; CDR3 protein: CASSLMEGGYGYTF
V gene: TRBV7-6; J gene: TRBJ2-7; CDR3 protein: CASSRDRVSIHEQYF
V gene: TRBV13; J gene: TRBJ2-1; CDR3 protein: CASSPGLYGEQFF
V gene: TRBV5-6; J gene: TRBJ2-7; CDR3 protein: CASSLGSSMDTSYEQYF
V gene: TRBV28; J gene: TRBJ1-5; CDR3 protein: CASSLWRRDVDQPQHF
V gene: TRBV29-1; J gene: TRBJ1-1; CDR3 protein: CSALRENTEAFF
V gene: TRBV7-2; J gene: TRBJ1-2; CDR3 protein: CASSLVGGNSYGYTF
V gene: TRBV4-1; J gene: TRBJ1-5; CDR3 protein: CASSQEQYSNQPQHF
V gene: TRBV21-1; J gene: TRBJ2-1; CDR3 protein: CASSKAGQGNNEQFF
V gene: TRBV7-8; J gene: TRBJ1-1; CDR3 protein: CASSNILGSGQGDEAFF
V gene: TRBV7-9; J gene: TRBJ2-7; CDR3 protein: CASSPRDRRTTTSYEQYF
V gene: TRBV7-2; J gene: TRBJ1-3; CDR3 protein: CASSIDTRNTIYF
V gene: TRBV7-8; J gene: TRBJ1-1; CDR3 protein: CASSVDREAFF
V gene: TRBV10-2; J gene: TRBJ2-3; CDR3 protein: CASSESRRTDTQYF
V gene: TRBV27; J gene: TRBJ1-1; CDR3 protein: CASGTADRGTEAFF
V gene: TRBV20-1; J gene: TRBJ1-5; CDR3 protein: CSASPLYSNQPQHF
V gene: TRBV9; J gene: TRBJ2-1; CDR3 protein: CASSVVQNRGRGEQFF
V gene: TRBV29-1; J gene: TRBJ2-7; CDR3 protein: CSVAFAGGPYEQYF
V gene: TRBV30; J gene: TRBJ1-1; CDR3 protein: CAWGGQTTNEAFF
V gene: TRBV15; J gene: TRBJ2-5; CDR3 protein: CATSRAEAGLQETQYF
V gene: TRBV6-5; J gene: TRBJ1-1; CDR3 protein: CASTQGAEAFF
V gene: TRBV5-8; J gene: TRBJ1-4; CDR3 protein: CASSTGQGFYNEKLFF
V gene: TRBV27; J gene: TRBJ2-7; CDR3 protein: CASSPRAGASYEQYF